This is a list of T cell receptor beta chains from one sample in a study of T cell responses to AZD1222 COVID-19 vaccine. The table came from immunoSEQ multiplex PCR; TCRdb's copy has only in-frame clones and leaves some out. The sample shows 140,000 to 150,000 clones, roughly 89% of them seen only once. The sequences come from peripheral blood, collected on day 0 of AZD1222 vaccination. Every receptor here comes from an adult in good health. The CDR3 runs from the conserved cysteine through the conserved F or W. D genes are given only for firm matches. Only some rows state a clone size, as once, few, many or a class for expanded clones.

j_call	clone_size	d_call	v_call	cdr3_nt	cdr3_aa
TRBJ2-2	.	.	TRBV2	TGTGCCAGCAGTGCCCCCCGGGACACCGGGGAGCTGTTTTTT	CASSAPRDTGELFF
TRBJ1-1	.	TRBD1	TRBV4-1	TGCGCCAGCAGCCAGCCTAGAGGGACAGGGGGCGTTGGGACTGAAGCTTTCTTT	CASSQPRGTGGVGTEAFF
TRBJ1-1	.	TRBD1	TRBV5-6	TGTGCCAGCAGCCTTGTACCTCAGGGGGCGCAAGCTTTCTTT	CASSLVPQGAQAFF
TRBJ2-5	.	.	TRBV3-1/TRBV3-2	TGTGCCAGCAGCCAAGTTTCGAGGGAGACCCAGTACTTC	CASSQVSRETQYF
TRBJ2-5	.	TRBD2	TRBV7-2	TGTGCCAGCAGCATTAGCGGGAAGGAGACCCAGTACTTC	CASSISGKETQYF
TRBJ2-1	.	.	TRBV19	TGTGCCAGTAGTATACAGGGTCCGCGCAATGAGCAGTTCTTC	CASSIQGPRNEQFF
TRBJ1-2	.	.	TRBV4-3	TGCGCCAGCAGCCGCACAGGCTATGGCTACACCTTC	CASSRTGYGYTF
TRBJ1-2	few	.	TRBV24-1	TGTGCCACCAGTGACCGAGACGGCTACTATGGCTACACCTTC	CATSDRDGYYGYTF
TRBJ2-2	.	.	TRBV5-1	TGCGCCAGCAGCTTGGGCCTCCGGGACACATCGACCGGGGAGCTGTTTTTT	CASSLGLRDTSTGELFF
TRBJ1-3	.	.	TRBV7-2	TGTGCCAGCAGCTCGATCTCCCTCGTCGGCACCATATATTTT	CASSSISLVGTIYF
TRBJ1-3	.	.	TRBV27	TGTGCCAGCAGTAGTTGGGGTGCGGGTGGAAACACCATATATTTT	CASSSWGAGGNTIYF
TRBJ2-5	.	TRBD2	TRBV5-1	TGCGCCAGCAGCTTGGGACTAGCGGGCTCCAAGGAGACCCAGTACTTC	CASSLGLAGSKETQYF
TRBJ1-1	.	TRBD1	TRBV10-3	TGTGCCACCAAAGGGGGGGGACAGGGGAACACTGAAGCTTTCTTT	CATKGGGQGNTEAFF
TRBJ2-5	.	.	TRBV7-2	TGTGCCAGCAGCTTAGTTACAGGGAGACAAGAGACCCAGTACTTC	CASSLVTGRQETQYF
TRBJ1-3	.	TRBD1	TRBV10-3	TGTGCCATCAGGTCGGACAGGGATAGTGGAAACACCATATATTTT	CAIRSDRDSGNTIYF
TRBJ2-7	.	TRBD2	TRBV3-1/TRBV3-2	TGTGCCAGCAGCCAAGGACGTAGCGGGGGGACCTACGAGCAGTACTTC	CASSQGRSGGTYEQYF
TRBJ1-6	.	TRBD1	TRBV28	TGTGCCAGCAGCCCCCCGGACAGGGATAATTCACCCCTCCACTTT	CASSPPDRDNSPLHF
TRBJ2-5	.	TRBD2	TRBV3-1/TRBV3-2	TGTGCCAGCAGCCACCCGCGGGGGATGGGCCAAGAGACCCAGTACTTC	CASSHPRGMGQETQYF
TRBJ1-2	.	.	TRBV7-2	TGTGCCAGCAGCTTAAAGGTGGGAGCTAACTATGGCTACACCTTC	CASSLKVGANYGYTF
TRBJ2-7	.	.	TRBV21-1	TGTGCCAGCAGCAAAGCACAGGGTCGTTACTTC	CASSKAQGRYF
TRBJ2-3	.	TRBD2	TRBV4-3	TGCGCCAGCAGCCAAGTTATGGCGGGAGCAACCGATACGCAGTATTTT	CASSQVMAGATDTQYF
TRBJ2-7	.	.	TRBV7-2	TGTGCCAGCAGCCTCTCCGGGACAACCTACGAGCAGTACTTC	CASSLSGTTYEQYF
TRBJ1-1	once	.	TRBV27	TGTGCCAGCAGCCTTCTCAGGAGCCATGCGACTGAAGCTTTCTTT	CASSLLRSHATEAFF
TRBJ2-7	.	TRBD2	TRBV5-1	TGCGCCAGCAGCTTACTAGCGGGGGGGCCCCACGAGCAGTACTTC	CASSLLAGGPHEQYF
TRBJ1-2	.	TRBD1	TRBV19	TGTGCCAGTATCCCCCTTATAATCCGGGACAGGGTGGTGTTGGTCGACTATGGCTACACCTTC	CASIPLIIRDRVVLVDYGYTF
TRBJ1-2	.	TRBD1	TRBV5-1	TGCGCCAGCAGCCGAGACAGGGAAGGCTACACCTTC	CASSRDREGYTF
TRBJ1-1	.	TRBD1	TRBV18	TGTGCCAGCTCACCAGCCGGGACAGGATATTTTCCCCTGAACACTGAAGCTTTCTTT	CASSPAGTGYFPLNTEAFF
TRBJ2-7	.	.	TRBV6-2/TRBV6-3	TGTGCCAGCAGTTCAGGGCTCGCCGAGCAGTACTTC	CASSSGLAEQYF
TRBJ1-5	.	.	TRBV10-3	TGTGCCATCAGTGAGCGACAGGAGGATCAGCCCCAGCATTTT	CAISERQEDQPQHF
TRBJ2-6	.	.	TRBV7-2	TGTGCCAGCAGCCTAGGTGGCTCTGGGGCCAACGTCCTGACTTTC	CASSLGGSGANVLTF
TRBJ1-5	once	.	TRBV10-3	TGTGCCACCGGGTCACTGGGAGAGAATCAGCCCCAGCATTTT	CATGSLGENQPQHF
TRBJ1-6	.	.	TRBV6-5	TGTGCCAGCAGTTACTCGTTAGGACATCGGAATTCACCCCTCCACTTT	CASSYSLGHRNSPLHF
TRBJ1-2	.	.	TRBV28	TGTGCCAGCAGTTTTTCGACGGATAACTATGGCTACACCTTC	CASSFSTDNYGYTF
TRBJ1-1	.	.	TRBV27	TGTGCCAGCAGTTTCCCCGGGAACACTGAAGCTTTCTTT	CASSFPGNTEAFF
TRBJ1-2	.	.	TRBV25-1	TGTGCCAGCAATTGGGGCTACACCTTC	CASNWGYTF
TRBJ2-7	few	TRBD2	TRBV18	TGTGCCAGCTCCCCGGCGAAAGGGACTACAACCTACGAGCAGTACTTC	CASSPAKGTTTYEQYF
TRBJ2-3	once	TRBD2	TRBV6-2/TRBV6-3	TGTGCCAGCAGCCGCTCTAGCGGGGGGGCCGCAGATACGCAGTATTTT	CASSRSSGGAADTQYF
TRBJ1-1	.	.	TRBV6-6	TGTGCCAGCAGTTACGGCAGGTCCGACACTGAAGCTTTCTTT	CASSYGRSDTEAFF
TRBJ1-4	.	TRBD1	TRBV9	TGTGCCAGCAGCCCCCGGACAGGGGGGTCTAATGAAAAACTGTTTTTT	CASSPRTGGSNEKLFF
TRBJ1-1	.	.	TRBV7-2	TGTGCCAGCAGCTTGACAGATAACACTGAAGCTTTCTTT	CASSLTDNTEAFF
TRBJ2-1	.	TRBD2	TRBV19	TGTGCCAGTAGTATAGATAGTACTAGCGGGACTTACAATGAGCAGTTCTTC	CASSIDSTSGTYNEQFF
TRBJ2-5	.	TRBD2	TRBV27	TGTGCCAGCAGTCATAGCGGGAGGGCCAAAGAGACCCAGTACTTC	CASSHSGRAKETQYF
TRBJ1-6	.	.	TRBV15	TGTGCCACCAGCAGACAGGGAGGAGGCTCCTATAATTCACCCCTCCACTTT	CATSRQGGGSYNSPLHF
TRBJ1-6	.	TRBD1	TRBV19	TGTGCCAGTAATCACAGGGGGCGTTCACCCCTCCACTTT	CASNHRGRSPLHF
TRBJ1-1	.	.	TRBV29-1	TGCAGCGGGAAAAGGGGGGGTACTGAAGCTTTCTTT	CSGKRGGTEAFF
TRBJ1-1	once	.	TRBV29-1	TGCAGCGTTGAGGGAAGGGGATATTTAACCTACACTGAAGCTTTCTTT	CSVEGRGYLTYTEAFF
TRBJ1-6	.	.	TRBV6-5	TGTGCCAGCCAAATTACAAGCTCCTATAATTCACCCCTCCACTTT	CASQITSSYNSPLHF